The T cell receptor beta chain under discussion was sequenced for a study of T cells in Graves' hyperthyroidism and ophthalmopathy. Researchers amplified the TCR beta CDR3 regions from RNA transcripts. A set of HTBI primers served as the primers for a first-round RT-PCR of the TCR CDR3. TCRdb redid the calling of the multiplex PCR reads with MiXCR, one entry per CDR3 protein. The table has 610,000 or so distinct CDR3 sequences, around 45% seen once. Germline V gene sequence: CDR1 DFQATT, CDR2 SNEGSKA (reference sequence). The CDR3 has 12 amino acids. Trimming shortened V by 2 bases and J by 3 bases, and 7 bases separated the two germline ends. The table lists this clonotype with many counts.

The origin of this receptor is a woman between 18 and 29 years old with Graves' hyperthyroidism. The chain couples TRBV20-1 to TRBJ1-2; D is ambiguous. Material: peripheral blood or thyroid tissue (not recorded which). The CDR3 is CSARWSHYGYTF. In DNA, the CDR3 is TGCAGTGCTAGATGGTCGCACTATGGCTACACCTTC.